This TCR beta chain appears in the sequencing data of a study of Graves' ophthalmopathy and Graves' hyperthyroidism. Other autoimmune disease, uncontrolled infection, pregnancy and lactation led to exclusion. It was on clinical symptoms, serum thyroxine, TRAb, thyroid ultrasound and orbital computed tomography that diagnosis relied. Using RNA transcripts, the TCR beta CDR3 regions were amplified. Amplification began with first-round RT-PCR using HTBI primers, then second-round multiplex PCR was performed. TCRdb itself ran the multiplex PCR reads through MiXCR, one entry per CDR3 protein. The table records 650,000 to 900,000 distinct CDR3 sequences, around 40% of them present only once. This clonotype appeared a few times. Trimming removed 10 bases from V and 2 bases from J, with 17 bases in between. The CDR3 totals 14 residues. Germline V gene data show CDR1 as ENHRY and CDR2 as SYGVKD.

The receptor's source is an adult man with Graves' ophthalmopathy. The material sequenced was peripheral blood. V gene TRBV10-3 combines with J gene TRBJ1-2; D may be TRBD1 (5 bases). The CDR3 is CASRQLGGNYGYTF. For the CDR3, the DNA is TGTGCCAGCAGACAGCTCGGGGGAAACTATGGCTACACCTTC.